A selection of T cell receptor beta chains follows, all from one sample in a study of blood T cell repertoires in COVID-19. Some clones are missing from TCRdb's copy, which holds only in-frame ones; the method was immunoSEQ multiplex PCR. The sample shows about 260,000 clones, roughly 86% of them seen only once. Material for sequencing was peripheral blood. These receptors were collected from a man aged 35 to 55 with active or convalescent COVID-19. Both conserved end residues are part of each CDR3. The D gene is left open where the match is weak. A clone size is listed for some rows: how often the clone was seen (once, few, many), or a class if it is expanded.

v_call: TRBV2; j_call: TRBJ1-4; d_call: NA; clone_size: NA; cdr3_aa: CASSGQGEKLFF; cdr3_nt: TGTGCCAGCAGTGGGCAGGGTGAAAAACTGTTTTTT
v_call: TRBV30; j_call: TRBJ2-3; d_call: NA; clone_size: NA; cdr3_aa: CAGHSGALTDTQYF; cdr3_nt: TGTGCCGGACACTCAGGGGCTCTCACAGATACGCAGTATTTT
v_call: TRBV11-3; j_call: TRBJ2-2; d_call: NA; clone_size: NA; cdr3_aa: CATSREGTGELFF; cdr3_nt: TGTGCCACCTCGAGGGAAGGCACCGGGGAGCTGTTTTTT
v_call: TRBV9; j_call: TRBJ2-1; d_call: TRBD2; clone_size: NA; cdr3_aa: CASAKFPTSGRYNEQFF; cdr3_nt: TGTGCCAGCGCAAAGTTCCCAACTAGCGGGAGATACAATGAGCAGTTCTTC
v_call: TRBV3-1/TRBV3-2; j_call: TRBJ2-5; d_call: NA; clone_size: NA; cdr3_aa: CASSQEKGYWGEETQYF; cdr3_nt: TGTGCCAGCAGCCAAGAAAAGGGGTACTGGGGGGAGGAGACCCAGTACTTC
v_call: TRBV6-5; j_call: TRBJ1-1; d_call: NA; clone_size: NA; cdr3_aa: CASTLRIHMNTEAFF; cdr3_nt: TGTGCCAGCACACTCAGGATACACATGAACACTGAAGCTTTCTTT
v_call: TRBV7-3; j_call: TRBJ1-1; d_call: NA; clone_size: NA; cdr3_aa: CASSLYSPGTEAFF; cdr3_nt: TGTGCCAGCAGCTTGTACAGTCCGGGGACTGAAGCTTTCTTT
v_call: TRBV29-1; j_call: TRBJ2-7; d_call: NA; clone_size: NA; cdr3_aa: CSVNRGQGHEQYF; cdr3_nt: TGCAGCGTTAATAGAGGCCAGGGCCACGAGCAGTACTTC
v_call: TRBV9; j_call: TRBJ2-2; d_call: NA; clone_size: NA; cdr3_aa: CASSSPTGELFF; cdr3_nt: TGTGCCAGCAGCTCTCCCACCGGGGAGCTGTTTTTT
v_call: TRBV6-5; j_call: TRBJ1-4; d_call: TRBD1; clone_size: NA; cdr3_aa: CASRPGGSEKLFF; cdr3_nt: TGTGCCAGCAGACCAGGGGGCAGTGAAAAACTGTTTTTT
v_call: TRBV19; j_call: TRBJ2-2; d_call: NA; clone_size: few; cdr3_aa: CASSIFLGNTGELFF; cdr3_nt: TGTGCCAGTAGTATCTTTCTAGGGAACACCGGGGAGCTGTTTTTT
v_call: TRBV12-3/TRBV12-4; j_call: TRBJ1-1; d_call: TRBD1; clone_size: NA; cdr3_aa: CATNRGAITEAFF; cdr3_nt: TGTGCCACCAACAGGGGTGCGATCACTGAAGCTTTCTTT
v_call: TRBV9; j_call: TRBJ2-7; d_call: TRBD1; clone_size: NA; cdr3_aa: CASSVGGGQGLGEQYF; cdr3_nt: TGTGCCAGCAGCGTCGGAGGGGGACAGGGATTGGGCGAGCAGTACTTC
v_call: TRBV4-1; j_call: TRBJ2-7; d_call: TRBD2; clone_size: NA; cdr3_aa: CASSQSSGTYEQYF; cdr3_nt: TGCGCCAGCAGCCAATCTAGCGGGACCTACGAGCAGTACTTC
v_call: TRBV19; j_call: TRBJ2-7; d_call: TRBD1; clone_size: NA; cdr3_aa: CASSLTSPGQGLYEQYF; cdr3_nt: TGTGCCAGTAGTTTAACCAGCCCGGGACAGGGCCTCTACGAGCAGTACTTC
v_call: TRBV3-1/TRBV3-2; j_call: TRBJ2-1; d_call: NA; clone_size: NA; cdr3_aa: CASSHGGSGVYSEQFF; cdr3_nt: TGTGCCAGCAGCCACGGGGGCAGCGGGGTCTATAGTGAGCAGTTCTTC
v_call: TRBV28; j_call: TRBJ1-1; d_call: NA; clone_size: NA; cdr3_aa: CASSQAGPGQAFF; cdr3_nt: TGTGCCAGCAGCCAAGCGGGACCGGGCCAAGCTTTCTTT
v_call: TRBV6-2/TRBV6-3; j_call: TRBJ2-7; d_call: TRBD2; clone_size: few; cdr3_aa: CASSYEGRGATPVYEQYF; cdr3_nt: TGTGCCAGCAGTTACGAAGGGCGGGGGGCCACCCCGGTGTACGAGCAGTACTTC